These 24 T cell receptor beta chains were sequenced from one sample in a study of blood T cell repertoires in COVID-19. TCRdb keeps only in-frame clones here, not all; method: immunoSEQ multiplex PCR. The data hold 300,000 to 400,000 clones, with around 87% observed a single time. Sequencing was performed on peripheral blood. These receptors were collected from a woman aged 45 to 65 who had recovered from COVID-19.

The rearrangement links TRBV5-1 to TRBJ1-3; no clear D. The CDR3 spans 16 residues. Trimming removed 4 bases from V and 0 bases from J, with 14 bases in between. CDR1 is SGHRS, CDR2 YFSETQ, per germline. Here the CDR3 reads CASSLYSGRSGNTIYF. DNA for the CDR3: TGCGCCAGCAGCCTGTACAGCGGACGCTCTGGAAACACCATATATTTT.

The chain recombines TRBV4-1 with TRBJ1-6, with 7 bases identical to TRBD1. CDR3 length: 16 amino acids. The ends lost 0 bases at V and 6 bases at J; junction bases unmatched: 5. Germline loops: CDR1 MGHRA, CDR2 YSYEKL. CDR3 DNA: TGCGCCAGCAGCCAAGATCGGGACAGTCCTAATTCACCCCTCCACTTT. This translates into CASSQDRDSPNSPLHF.

V gene TRBV7-3 combines with J gene TRBJ1-1, with D possibly matching TRBD1 (6 bases). Trimming cost V 3 bases and J 1 base, with 9 bases left between them. Germline V gene sequence: CDR1 SGHTA, CDR2 FQGTGA. The CDR3 consists of 14 residues. CDR3 nucleotides: TGTGCCAGCAGCTTTTCGGGACAGAACACTGAAGCTTTCTTT. Translation: CASSFSGQNTEAFF.

The V call is TRBV30, the J call TRBJ2-7, with D possibly being TRBD2 (5 bases). This CDR3 contains 12 residues. V shed 3 bases and J shed 11 bases, with 17 bases lying between them. The germline gives CDR1 GTSNPN, CDR2 SVGIG (reference sequence). CDR3 loop: CAWRVPAGLEYF. Written as DNA, the CDR3 is TGTGCCTGGAGAGTCCCGGCGGGTTTGGAGTACTTC.

The V gene is TRBV27, the J gene TRBJ2-7; TRBD1 agrees at 8 bases. J gave up 3 bases and V 6 bases, and 7 bases lay outside the gene matches. Germline assignment: CDR1 MNHEY and CDR2 SMNVEV (reference sequence). There are 14 residues in the CDR3. For the CDR3, the DNA is TGTGCCAGCAGAACCTACAGGGGGGACTACGAGCAGTACTTC. It specifies CASRTYRGDYEQYF.

A few counts support this clone. The same CDR3 can be traced to other DNA sequences in this sample. This rearrangement joins TRBV5-1 to TRBJ2-3, with D possibly TRBD1 on 5 matching bases. Germline CDR1 reads SGHRS; CDR2 reads YFSETQ. The CDR3 is made up of 14 amino acids. The V end lost 2 bases, the J end lost 0 bases, and 7 bases lay between the germline ends. The CDR3 is CASSFGQSTDTQYF. The DNA for the CDR3 is TGCGCCAGCAGCTTTGGACAAAGCACAGATACGCAGTATTTT.

The CDR3 DNA is TGCGCCAGCAGCTTCCTTTCACCGGGACAGGGGGCAGATACGCAGTATTTT. It specifies CASSFLSPGQGADTQYF. The chain employs TRBV5-1 and TRBJ2-3; TRBD1 matches 11 bases. After removal of 2 bases from V and 4 bases from J, the junction contained 9 bases not matched to a gene. CDR3 size: 17 residues. Germline CDR1 reads SGHRS; CDR2 reads YFSETQ.

The chain combines TRBV10-3 with TRBJ1-2; D is possibly TRBD1 (6 bases). V dropped 5 bases and J dropped 7 bases, with 20 bases sitting between them. CDR1 is ENHRY and CDR2 is SYGVKD in the germline V gene. This CDR3 comprises 15 residues. CDR3 nucleotide sequence: TGTGCCATCAGTAAGGAGCGGGGGGGCGCTGGTGGCTACACCTTC. It is translated as CAISKERGGAGGYTF.

The chain has TRBV27 and TRBJ1-4; 8 bases match TRBD1. Germline CDR1 reads MNHEY; CDR2 reads SMNVEV (reference sequence). V lost 8 bases, J lost 7 bases, and 6 bases stayed unmatched. The CDR3 has 13 amino acids. The CDR3 DNA reads as TGTGCCAGCGCGGACAGGGCTCGTGAAAAACTGTTTTTT. Protein product: CASADRAREKLFF.

The chain recombines TRBV4-2 with TRBJ1-1; 9 bases agree with TRBD1. The CDR3 runs 14 residues. The V gene end was trimmed by 6 bases and the J gene end by 4 bases; junction bases not matched to a gene: 6. Germline loops: CDR1 LGHNA, CDR2 YNFKEQ. The CDR3: CASSVDRGVTEAFF. CDR3 bases: TGTGCCAGCAGTGTAGACAGGGGGGTCACTGAAGCTTTCTTT.

The CDR3 here is CASTRTGRTHGYTF. CDR3 in DNA: TGTGCCAGCACCAGGACAGGGAGAACTCATGGCTACACCTTC. The chain has TRBV5-6 and TRBJ1-2, with 8 bases matching TRBD1. Trimming took 6 bases from V and 6 from J; bases not matched to a gene: 10. Germline V gene sequence: CDR1 SGHDT, CDR2 YYEEEE. The CDR3 sequence is 14 residues long.

The chain recombines TRBV18 with TRBJ2-7; D is perhaps TRBD1 (5 bases). V was pared by 5 bases and J by 3 bases, with 17 bases between. The length of the CDR3 is 15 residues. Germline V CDR1 and CDR2: KGHSH, LQKENI. CDR3 nucleotide sequence: TGTGCCAGCTCAGCACAGGAGCTCGGAGTCTACGAGCAGTACTTC. Protein: CASSAQELGVYEQYF.

CDR3 DNA sequence: TGTGCCAGCAGCTTACCACAGGGGGGCTCCTACAATGAGCAGTTCTTC. Translation gives CASSLPQGGSYNEQFF. The V gene is TRBV7-9, the J gene TRBJ2-1; the match to TRBD1 covers 8 bases. The ends lost 2 bases at V and 0 bases at J; junction bases unmatched: 3. The CDR3 totals 16 residues. Germline assignment: CDR1 SEHNR and CDR2 FQNEAQ (reference sequence).

The J gene is TRBJ1-5, the V gene TRBV19, with 9 bases fitting TRBD1. The CDR3 covers 15 residues. With 6 bases clipped from V and 9 bases from J, the junction kept 12 bases outside the gene matches. Germline CDR1 reads LNHDA; CDR2 reads SQIVND (reference sequence). Here the CDR3 DNA reads TGTGCCAGTAGCGACTCCGGGACAGGGCCCCTGCCCCAGCATTTT. This encodes CASSDSGTGPLPQHF.

The chain recombines TRBV19 with TRBJ2-7, with TRBD1 matching 7 bases. This CDR3 has 13 residues. The V and J ends lost 6 bases and 3 bases, in that order; junction bases with no gene match: 5. Germline lookup yields CDR1 LNHDA and CDR2 SQIVND (reference sequence). CDR3 coding DNA: TGTGCCAGTAGCGGACAGGCCAACTACGAGCAGTACTTC. This gives the protein CASSGQANYEQYF.

About this clone: No DNA is shown, since the ends of the CDR3 on it are uncertain; the CDR3 is the one TCRdb lists. At the DNA level, this CDR3 is encoded by other sequences in the same sample as well. The chain employs TRBV28 and TRBJ1-4; whether TRBD1, the table's D call, matches the DNA was not checked. The germline CDR1 and CDR2 sequences are MDHEN and SYDVKM. Termini included, the CDR3 measures 15 amino acids. The CDR3 protein is CASSSSDRGGEKLFF.

The chain's CDR3 is CASSQDGDRGLFTEAFF. CDR3 sequence (DNA): TGCGCCAGCAGCCAAGATGGAGACAGGGGACTTTTCACTGAAGCTTTCTTT. The rearrangement uses TRBV4-1 and TRBJ1-1; TRBD1 agrees at 8 bases. V shed 0 bases and J 4 bases; nucleotides not matched to a gene: 10. Germline V gene data show CDR1 as MGHRA and CDR2 as YSYEKL. The CDR3 consists of 17 residues.

Points on this clone: Relative to the germline gene, one junction end is altered; a read error may explain this. The chain carries TRBV28 and TRBJ2-7; D ambiguous. Looked up from germline, CDR1 is MDHEN and CDR2 is SYDVKM. CDR3 length: 11 amino acids. The CDR3 reads CASSSGWQVDF. The CDR3 region has the DNA TGTGCCAGCAGCTCCGGTTGGCAGGTTGACTTC.

This clone was seen once. This sequence joins TRBV23-1 and TRBJ2-2, with a weak D call TRBD1 (6 bases). TRBV23-1 is known as an ORF, though its function is uncertain. The CDR3 totals 15 residues. V lost 3 bases and J lost 6, with 14 bases in between. CDR3 coding DNA: TGCGCCAGCAGTCACGGCCACAGGGTTCCCGGGGAGCTGTTTTTT. It specifies CASSHGHRVPGELFF.

This chain uses TRBV6-6 with TRBJ2-5, with a weak D call TRBD2 (5 bases). The CDR3 runs 13 residues. Trimming pared 3 bases from V and 5 bases from J, leaving 10 bases between. Per germline, CDR1 MNHNY and CDR2 SVGAGI (reference sequence). Here the CDR3 reads CASSYYSGETQYF. CDR3 in DNA: TGTGCCAGCAGTTATTATTCGGGGGAGACCCAGTACTTC.

A few counts support this clone. The chain combines TRBV11-2 with TRBJ2-7, with 7 positions matching TRBD2. Germline lookup yields CDR1 SGHAT and CDR2 FQNNGV. This CDR3 has 15 amino acids. Trimming took 3 bases from V and 3 from J; bases not matched to a gene: 8. Here the CDR3 DNA reads TGTGCCAGCAGCTTTTCTACTAGCGACATCTACGAGCAGTACTTC. It is translated as CASSFSTSDIYEQYF.

This chain connects TRBV19 to TRBJ2-1; 7 nucleotides line up with TRBD2. Germline assignment: CDR1 LNHDA and CDR2 SQIVND (reference sequence). V shed 7 bases and J 2 bases; nucleotides not matched to a gene: 11. This CDR3 region has 16 residues. This chain's CDR3 is CASTQPSGKPYNEQFF. Here the CDR3 DNA reads TGTGCCAGTACCCAACCGAGCGGGAAACCCTACAATGAGCAGTTCTTC. Full variable domain (remainder filled in from reference TRBV19 and TRBJ2-1): DGGITQSPKYLFRKEGQNVTLSCEQNLNHDAMYWYRQDPGQGLRLIYYSQIVNDFQKGDIAEGYSVSREKKESFPLTVTSAQKNPTAFYLCASTQPSGKPYNEQFFGPGTRLTVL.

The rearrangement uses TRBV14 and TRBJ1-2, with D uncertain. Germline V lookup: CDR1 SGHDN, CDR2 FVKESK. There are 12 residues in the CDR3. V was clipped by 3 bases and J by 5 bases, with 7 bases between them. CDR3 sequence: CASSHSPYGYTF. CDR3 sequence (DNA): TGTGCCAGCAGCCATTCCCCTTATGGCTACACCTTC.

The chain links TRBV7-2 to TRBJ2-7; D possibly corresponds to TRBD1 (6 bases). Germline CDR1 SGHTA, CDR2 FQGNSA. The CDR3 contains 15 residues. The ends were cut back, 4 bases at V and 0 bases at J, with 13 bases in the middle. CDR3 bases: TGTGCCAGCAGCTCGCCGGGACATAGCTCCTACGAGCAGTACTTC. It specifies CASSSPGHSSYEQYF.